This T cell receptor (beta chain) is drawn from a study of blood T cell repertoires in COVID-19. As handled by the study authors: Amplification with reference gene primers provided the estimates of nucleated cell counts. Profiled with immunoSEQ multiplex PCR; TCRdb holds only in-frame clones, not every one. From that table come the V and J calls and clone size; the DNA was used to work out D and trimming. Of over 150,000 clones in the sample, around 80% were seen once. Sequencing was performed on PBMCs or T cells enriched from blood (not recorded which). The source is a woman in her forties or fifties who had recovered from COVID-19.

CDR3 in amino acids: CASSQGLAVRDEQFF. The CDR3 DNA reads TGTGCCAGCAGCCAGGGACTAGCGGTTAGGGATGAGCAGTTCTTC. The V call is TRBV7-3, the J call TRBJ2-1, with 11 bases that match TRBD2. This CDR3 comprises 15 residues. V lost 5 bases to trimming and J lost 8 bases; unmatched junction nucleotides: 8. CDR1 is SGHTA and CDR2 is FQGTGA in the germline V gene. The full variable domain, its missing parts supplied by reference TRBV7-3 and TRBJ2-1, is GAGVSQTPSNKVTEKGKYVELRCDPISGHTALYWYRQSLGQGPEFLIYFQGTGAADDSGLPNDRFFAVRPEGSVSTLKIQRTERGDSAVYLCASSQGLAVRDEQFFGPGTRLTVL.